This T cell receptor (beta chain) comes out of a study of blood T cell repertoires in COVID-19. Assay used: immunoSEQ multiplex PCR; TCRdb lists only in-frame clones, some missing. The sample carries about 170,000 clones, more than 85% recorded once. This CDR3 has 15 residues. Germline CDR1 is SGHAT and CDR2 is FQNNGV. V lost 1 base, J lost 4 bases, and 2 bases stayed unmatched. The TCR originated in a woman aged 80 or over with COVID-19, enrolled during active disease. The chain couples TRBV11-2 to TRBJ1-1; 11 bases line up with TRBD1. The sample taken for sequencing was peripheral blood. CDR3 amino acids: CASSLGDRGFTEAFF. The CDR3 nucleotides are TGTGCCAGCAGCTTAGGGGACAGGGGGTTCACTGAAGCTTTCTTT. Complete variable domain (other parts from reference TRBV11-2 and TRBJ1-1): EAGVAQSPRYKIIEKRQSVAFWCNPISGHATLYWYQQILGQGPKLLIQFQNNGVVDDSQLPKDRFSAERLKGVDSTLKIQPAKLEDSAVYLCASSLGDRGFTEAFFGQGTRLTVV.